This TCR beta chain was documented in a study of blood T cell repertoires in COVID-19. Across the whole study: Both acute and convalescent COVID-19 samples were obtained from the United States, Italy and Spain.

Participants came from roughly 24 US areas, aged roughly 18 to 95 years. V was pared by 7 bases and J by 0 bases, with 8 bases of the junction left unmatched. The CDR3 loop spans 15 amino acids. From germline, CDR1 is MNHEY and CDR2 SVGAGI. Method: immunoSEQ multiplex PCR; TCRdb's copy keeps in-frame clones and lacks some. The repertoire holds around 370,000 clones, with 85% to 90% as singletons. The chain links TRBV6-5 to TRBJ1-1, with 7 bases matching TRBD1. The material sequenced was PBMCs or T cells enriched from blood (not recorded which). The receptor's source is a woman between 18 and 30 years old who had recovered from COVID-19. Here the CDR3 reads CASTRQGNMNTEAFF. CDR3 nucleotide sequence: TGTGCCAGCACTAGACAGGGAAACATGAACACTGAAGCTTTCTTT.